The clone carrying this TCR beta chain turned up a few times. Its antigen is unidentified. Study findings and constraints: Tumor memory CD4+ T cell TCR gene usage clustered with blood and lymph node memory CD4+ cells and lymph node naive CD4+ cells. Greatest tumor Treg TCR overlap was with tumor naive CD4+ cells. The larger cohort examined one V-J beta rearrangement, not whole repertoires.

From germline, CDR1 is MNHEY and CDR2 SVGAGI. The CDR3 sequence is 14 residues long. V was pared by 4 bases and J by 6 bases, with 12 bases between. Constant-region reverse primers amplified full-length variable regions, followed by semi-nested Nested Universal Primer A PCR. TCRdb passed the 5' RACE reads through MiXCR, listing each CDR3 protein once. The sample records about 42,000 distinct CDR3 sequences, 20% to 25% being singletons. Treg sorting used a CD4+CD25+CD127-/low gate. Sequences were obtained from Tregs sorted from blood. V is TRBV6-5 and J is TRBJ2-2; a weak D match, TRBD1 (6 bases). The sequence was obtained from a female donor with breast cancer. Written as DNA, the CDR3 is TGTGCCAGCAGTTCACCACAGGGAGCCGGGGAGCTGTTTTTT. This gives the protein CASSSPQGAGELFF.